This TCR beta chain originates from a study of blood T cell repertoires in COVID-19. The wider study: Collection of acute and convalescent COVID-19 samples took place in the United States, Italy and Spain. PBMCs, B-cell-depleted T cells, or T cells provided the cDNA or gDNA that made up the material.

As originally analysed: Reference gene primer amplification in the assay estimated nucleated cell counts. Produced via immunoSEQ multiplex PCR; TCRdb's table is partial and in-frame only. V, J and clone size were drawn from that table, and D and trimming were deduced from the DNA. Among 150,000 to 190,000 clones, around 87% were seen once, and the ten largest hold 15%. Trimming stripped 3 bases from V and 3 bases from J, with 9 bases between. CDR1 and CDR2 (germline): GTSNPN, SVGIG (reference sequence). There are 13 residues in the CDR3. V is TRBV30 and J is TRBJ2-1; maybe TRBD2 (6 bases). The sample consisted of peripheral blood. The sequence was obtained from a woman in her forties with acute or convalescent COVID-19. The CDR3 DNA reads as TGTGCCTGGAGACGGGAGATCTACAATGAGCAGTTCTTC. Protein product: CAWRREIYNEQFF.